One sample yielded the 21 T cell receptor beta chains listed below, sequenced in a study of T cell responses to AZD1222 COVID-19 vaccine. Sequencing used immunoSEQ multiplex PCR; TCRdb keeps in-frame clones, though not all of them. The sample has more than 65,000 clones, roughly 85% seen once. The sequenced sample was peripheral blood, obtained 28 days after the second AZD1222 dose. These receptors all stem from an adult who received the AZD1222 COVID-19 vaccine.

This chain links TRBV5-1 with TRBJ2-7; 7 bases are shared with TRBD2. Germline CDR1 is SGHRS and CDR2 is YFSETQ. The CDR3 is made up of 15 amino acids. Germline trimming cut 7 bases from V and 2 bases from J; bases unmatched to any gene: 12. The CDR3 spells CASSEGTIAPYEQYF. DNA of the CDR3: TGCGCCAGCTCGGAAGGGACTATAGCTCCCTACGAGCAGTACTTC.

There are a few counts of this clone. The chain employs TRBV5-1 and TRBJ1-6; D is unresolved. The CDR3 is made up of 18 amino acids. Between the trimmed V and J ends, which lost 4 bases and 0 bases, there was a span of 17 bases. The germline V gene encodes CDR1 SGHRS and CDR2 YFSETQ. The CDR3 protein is CASSPGSTRGSYNSPLHF. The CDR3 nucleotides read TGCGCCAGCAGCCCCGGGTCTACCCGGGGCTCCTATAATTCACCCCTCCACTTT.

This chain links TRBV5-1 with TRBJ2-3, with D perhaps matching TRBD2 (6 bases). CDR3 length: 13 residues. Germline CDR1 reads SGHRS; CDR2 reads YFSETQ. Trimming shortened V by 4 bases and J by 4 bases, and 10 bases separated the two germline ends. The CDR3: CASSLWEADTQYF. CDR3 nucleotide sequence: TGCGCCAGCAGCCTTTGGGAGGCAGATACGCAGTATTTT.

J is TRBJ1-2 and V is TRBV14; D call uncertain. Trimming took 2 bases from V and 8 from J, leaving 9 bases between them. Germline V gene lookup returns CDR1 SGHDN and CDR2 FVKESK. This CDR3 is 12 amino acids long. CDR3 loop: CASSQIPGGYTF. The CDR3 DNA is TGTGCCAGCAGCCAAATCCCTGGAGGCTACACCTTC.

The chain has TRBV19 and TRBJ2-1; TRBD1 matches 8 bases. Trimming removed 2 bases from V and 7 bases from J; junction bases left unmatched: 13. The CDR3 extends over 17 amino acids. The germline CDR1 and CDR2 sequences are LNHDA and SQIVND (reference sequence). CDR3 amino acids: CASSIFTARGRVNEQFF. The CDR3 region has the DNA TGTGCCAGTAGTATATTTACTGCCAGGGGGCGTGTGAATGAGCAGTTCTTC. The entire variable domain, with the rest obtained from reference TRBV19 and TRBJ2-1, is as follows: DGGITQSPKYLFRKEGQNVTLSCEQNLNHDAMYWYRQDPGQGLRLIYYSQIVNDFQKGDIAEGYSVSREKKESFPLTVTSAQKNPTAFYLCASSIFTARGRVNEQFFGPGTRLTVL.

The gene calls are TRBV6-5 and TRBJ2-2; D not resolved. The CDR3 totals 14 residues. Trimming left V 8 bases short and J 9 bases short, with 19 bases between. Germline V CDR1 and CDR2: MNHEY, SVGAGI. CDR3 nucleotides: TGTGCCAGCCGTACGCTCGGTGGGGTCAGGGAGCTGTTTTTT. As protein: CASRTLGGVRELFF.

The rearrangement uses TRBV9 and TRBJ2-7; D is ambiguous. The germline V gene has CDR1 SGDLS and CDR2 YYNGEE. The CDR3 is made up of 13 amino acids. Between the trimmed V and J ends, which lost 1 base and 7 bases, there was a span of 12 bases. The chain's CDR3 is CASSVSLGGEQYF. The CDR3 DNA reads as TGTGCCAGCAGCGTAAGTTTAGGTGGTGAGCAGTACTTC.

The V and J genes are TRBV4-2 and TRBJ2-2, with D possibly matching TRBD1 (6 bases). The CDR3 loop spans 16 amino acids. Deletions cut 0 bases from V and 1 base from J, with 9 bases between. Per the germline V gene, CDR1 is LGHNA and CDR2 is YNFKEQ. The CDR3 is CASSQEGTKNTGELFF. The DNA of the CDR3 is TGTGCCAGCAGCCAAGAAGGGACAAAGAACACCGGGGAGCTGTTTTTT.

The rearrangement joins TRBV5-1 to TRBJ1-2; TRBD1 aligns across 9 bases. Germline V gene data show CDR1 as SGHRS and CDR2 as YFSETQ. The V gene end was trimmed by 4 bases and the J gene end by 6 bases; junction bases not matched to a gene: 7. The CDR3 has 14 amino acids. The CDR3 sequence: CASSLGTGIHGYTF. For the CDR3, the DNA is TGCGCCAGCAGCCTGGGGACAGGGATCCATGGCTACACCTTC.

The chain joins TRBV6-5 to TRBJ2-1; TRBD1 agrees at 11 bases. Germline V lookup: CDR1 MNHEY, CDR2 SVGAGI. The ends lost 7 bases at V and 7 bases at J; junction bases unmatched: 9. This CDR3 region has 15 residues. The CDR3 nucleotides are TGTGCCAGCACGTCAGGGGGGACAGGGGGAAATGAGCAGTTCTTC. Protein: CASTSGGTGGNEQFF.

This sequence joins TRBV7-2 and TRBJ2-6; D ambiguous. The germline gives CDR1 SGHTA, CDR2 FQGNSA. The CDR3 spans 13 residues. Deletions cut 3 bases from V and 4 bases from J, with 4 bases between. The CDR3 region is CASSFAGANVLTF. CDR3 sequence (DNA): TGTGCCAGCAGCTTCGCCGGGGCCAACGTCCTGACTTTC.

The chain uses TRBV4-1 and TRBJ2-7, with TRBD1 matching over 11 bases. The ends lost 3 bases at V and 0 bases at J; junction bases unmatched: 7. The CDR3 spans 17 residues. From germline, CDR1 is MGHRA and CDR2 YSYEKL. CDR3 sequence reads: CASSHPPGTGGSYEQYF. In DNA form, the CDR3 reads TGCGCCAGCAGCCATCCACCGGGGACAGGGGGCTCCTACGAGCAGTACTTC.

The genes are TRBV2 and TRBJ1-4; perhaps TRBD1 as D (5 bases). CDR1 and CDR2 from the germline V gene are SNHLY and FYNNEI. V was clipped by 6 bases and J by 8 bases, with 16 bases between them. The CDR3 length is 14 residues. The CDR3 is CASRGDSFIEKLFF. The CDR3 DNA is TGTGCCAGCAGGGGGGACTCTTTTATCGAAAAACTGTTTTTT.

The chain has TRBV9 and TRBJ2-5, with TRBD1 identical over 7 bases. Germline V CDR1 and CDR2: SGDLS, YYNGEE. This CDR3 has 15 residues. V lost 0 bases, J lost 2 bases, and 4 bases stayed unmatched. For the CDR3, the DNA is TGTGCCAGCAGCGTAGAGGACAGGTCACAAGAGACCCAGTACTTC. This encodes CASSVEDRSQETQYF.

The DNA of the CDR3 is TGTGCCAGCAGCAACAGGGGGAGGACCGGGGAGCTGTTTTTT. The encoded protein is CASSNRGRTGELFF. The chain carries TRBV7-9 and TRBJ2-2; 8 bases agree with TRBD1. The trim removed 5 bases at V and 5 bases at J, leaving 4 bases unmatched. This CDR3 is 14 amino acids long. Germline assignment: CDR1 SEHNR and CDR2 FQNEAQ (reference sequence).

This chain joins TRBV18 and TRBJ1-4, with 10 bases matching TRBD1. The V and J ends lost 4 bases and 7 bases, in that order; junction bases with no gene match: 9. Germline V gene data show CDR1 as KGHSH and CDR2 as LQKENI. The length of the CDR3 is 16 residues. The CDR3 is CASSRMTGGSGEKLFF. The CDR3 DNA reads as TGTGCCAGCTCACGGATGACAGGGGGCAGCGGTGAAAAACTGTTTTTT.

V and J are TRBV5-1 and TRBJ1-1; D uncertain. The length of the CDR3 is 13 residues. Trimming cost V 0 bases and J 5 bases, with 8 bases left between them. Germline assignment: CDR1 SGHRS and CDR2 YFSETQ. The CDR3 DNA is TGCGCCAGCAGCTTGGATAGGAGGACTGAAGCTTTCTTT. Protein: CASSLDRRTEAFF.

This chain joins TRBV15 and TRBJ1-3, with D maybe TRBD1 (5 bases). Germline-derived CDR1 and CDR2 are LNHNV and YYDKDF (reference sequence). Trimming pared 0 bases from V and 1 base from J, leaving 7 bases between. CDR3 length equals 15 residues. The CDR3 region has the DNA TGTGCCACCAGCAGAGACAGGGTTTCTGGAAACACCATATATTTT. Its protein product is CATSRDRVSGNTIYF.

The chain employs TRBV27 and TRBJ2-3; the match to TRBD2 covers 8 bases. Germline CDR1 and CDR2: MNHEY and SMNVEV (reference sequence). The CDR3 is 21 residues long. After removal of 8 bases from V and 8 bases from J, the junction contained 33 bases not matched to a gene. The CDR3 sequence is CASDSPATTGVGSGDGVTQYF. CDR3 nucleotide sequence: TGTGCCAGCGACTCACCTGCTACTACGGGAGTGGGTAGCGGGGACGGAGTTACGCAGTATTTT.

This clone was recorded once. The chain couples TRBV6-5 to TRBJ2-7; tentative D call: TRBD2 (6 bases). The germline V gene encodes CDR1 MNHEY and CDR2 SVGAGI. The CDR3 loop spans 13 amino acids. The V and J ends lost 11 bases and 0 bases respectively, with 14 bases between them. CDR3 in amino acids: CAASGSYSYEQYF. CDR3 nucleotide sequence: TGTGCCGCCAGCGGGTCGTACTCCTACGAGCAGTACTTC.

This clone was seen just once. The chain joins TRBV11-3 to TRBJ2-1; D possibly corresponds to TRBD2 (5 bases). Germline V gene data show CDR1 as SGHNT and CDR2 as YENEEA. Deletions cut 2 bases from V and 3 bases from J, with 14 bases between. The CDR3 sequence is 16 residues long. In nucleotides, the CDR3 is TGTGCCAGCAGCTTACAGCGAGCGGCTCGCTACAATGAGCAGTTCTTC. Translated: CASSLQRAARYNEQFF. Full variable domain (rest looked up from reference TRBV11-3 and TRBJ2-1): EAGVVQSPRYKIIEKKQPVAFWCNPISGHNTLYWYLQNLGQGPELLIRYENEEAVDDSQLPKDRFSAERLKGVDSTLKIQPAELGDSAVYLCASSLQRAARYNEQFFGPGTRLTVL.